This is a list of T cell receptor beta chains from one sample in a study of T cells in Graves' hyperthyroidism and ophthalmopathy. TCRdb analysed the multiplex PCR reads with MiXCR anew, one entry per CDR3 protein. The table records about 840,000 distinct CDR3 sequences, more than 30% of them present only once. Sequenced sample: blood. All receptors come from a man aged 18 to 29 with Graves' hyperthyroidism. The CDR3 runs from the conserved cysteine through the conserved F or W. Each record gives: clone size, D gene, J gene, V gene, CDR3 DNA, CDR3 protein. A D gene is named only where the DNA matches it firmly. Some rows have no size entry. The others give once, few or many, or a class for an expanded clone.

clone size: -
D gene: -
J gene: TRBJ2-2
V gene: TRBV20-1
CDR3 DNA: TGCAGTGCTAGGGAAGCAATTCCTTTCGGGACCGGGGAGCTGTTTTTT
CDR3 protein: CSAREAIPFGTGELFF

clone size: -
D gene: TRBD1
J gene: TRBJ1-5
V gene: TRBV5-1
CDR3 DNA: TGCGCCAGCAAAGCAGGGGGCGAGGATCAGCCCCAGCATTTT
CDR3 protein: CASKAGGEDQPQHF

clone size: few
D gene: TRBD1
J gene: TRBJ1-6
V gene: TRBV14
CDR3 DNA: TGTGCCAGCAGCCAAGATGTCGTTGGACAGGGGGAAAATTCACCCCTCCACTTT
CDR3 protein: CASSQDVVGQGENSPLHF

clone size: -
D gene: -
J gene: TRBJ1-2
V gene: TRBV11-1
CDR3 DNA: TGTGCCAGCAGCTTAGCCGGACACAATGGCTACACCTTC
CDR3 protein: CASSLAGHNGYTF

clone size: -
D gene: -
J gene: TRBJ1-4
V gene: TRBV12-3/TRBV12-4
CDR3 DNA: TGTGCCAGCAGTTTGCGGGCCGGTCGTGAAAAACTGTTTTTT
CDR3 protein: CASSLRAGREKLFF

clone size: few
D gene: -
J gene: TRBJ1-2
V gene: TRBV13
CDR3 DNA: TGTGCCAGCAGCTTGGCGGGGGCTCCGAACTATGGCTACACCTTC
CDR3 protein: CASSLAGAPNYGYTF

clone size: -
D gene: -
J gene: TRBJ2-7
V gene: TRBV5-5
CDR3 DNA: TGTGCCAGCAGCTTGGTCGTCTCCTCTGGGTCCTTGACCTACGAGCAGTACTTC
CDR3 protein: CASSLVVSSGSLTYEQYF

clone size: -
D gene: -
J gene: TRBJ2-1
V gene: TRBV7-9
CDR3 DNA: TGTGCCAGCAGCGGGCCCGGCTCCTACAATGAGCAGTTCTTC
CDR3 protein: CASSGPGSYNEQFF

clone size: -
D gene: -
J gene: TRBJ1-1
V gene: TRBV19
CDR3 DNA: TGTGCCAGTAGTATCCTCGTGCGTACTGAAGCTTTCTTT
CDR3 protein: CASSILVRTEAFF

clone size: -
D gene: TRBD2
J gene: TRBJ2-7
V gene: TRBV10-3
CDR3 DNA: TGTGCCATCAGTGACGGGACTAGCATCCACGAGCAGTACTTC
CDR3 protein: CAISDGTSIHEQYF

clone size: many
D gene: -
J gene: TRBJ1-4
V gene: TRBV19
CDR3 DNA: TGTGCCAGTAGTACCCGGGACGGACCTGGGTGGGAAAAACTGTTTTTT
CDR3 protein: CASSTRDGPGWEKLFF

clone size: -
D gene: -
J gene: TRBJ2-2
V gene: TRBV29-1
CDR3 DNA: TGCAGCGCTATGGACTGGAACACTGGGGAGCTGTTTTTT
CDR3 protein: CSAMDWNTGELFF